What follows are 28 T cell receptor beta chains derived from one specimen sequenced in a study of blood T cells in healthy people across ages. A second PCR of 7 to 11 cycles used a sample-barcoded 5' primer and a J-beta primer mix. One entry per CDR3 protein, called by TCRdb with MiXCR from the 5' RACE reads. Among some 930,000 distinct CDR3 sequences, about 28% were seen once, and the ten largest hold roughly 10%. The same sample was also used in a study of T cells of mothers and their children.

Material for sequencing was blood. The receptor set was obtained from a middle-aged woman in good health.

A remark on this clonotype: This may be a read error: a much more frequent sequence differs by one nucleotide. The V gene is TRBV7-9, the J gene TRBJ2-1; TRBD1 aligns across 9 bases. V shed 10 bases, J shed 4 bases, and the junction held 8 bases outside the gene matches. The CDR3 contains 14 residues. Germline assignment: CDR1 SEHNR and CDR2 FQNEAQ (reference sequence). This CDR3 reads CANTRDRAYNEQFF. In DNA, the CDR3 is TGTGCCAACACCCGGGACAGGGCATACAATGAGCAGTTCTTC.

V is TRBV20-1 and J is TRBJ2-5; no clear D. The CDR3 totals 11 residues. The V and J ends lost 2 bases and 5 bases respectively, with 6 bases between them. Germline V gene sequence: CDR1 DFQATT, CDR2 SNEGSKA (reference sequence). The DNA of the CDR3 is TGCAGTGCTAGAAGAGAGGAGACCCAGTACTTC. Residues: CSARREETQYF.

The chain couples TRBV20-1 to TRBJ2-1; TRBD2 matches 7 bases. This CDR3 contains 17 residues. With V trimmed by 5 bases and J by 0 bases, 13 bases remained unmatched. Germline CDR1 and CDR2: DFQATT and SNEGSKA (reference sequence). DNA for the CDR3: TGCAGTGCTCCGGAACCAAGAGCGGGGAGCTCCTACAATGAGCAGTTCTTC. This translates into CSAPEPRAGSSYNEQFF.

The chain employs TRBV25-1 and TRBJ1-6; D remains ambiguous. From germline, CDR1 is MGHDK and CDR2 SYGVNS. The CDR3 is 13 residues long. Between the trimmed V and J ends, which lost 1 base and 10 bases, there was a span of 8 bases. The chain's CDR3 is CASSESAASPLHF. The DNA for the CDR3 is TGTGCCAGCAGTGAATCTGCCGCCTCACCCCTCCACTTT.

Many counts were recorded for this clonotype. V gene TRBV7-2 combines with J gene TRBJ2-3, with unresolved D. From germline, CDR1 is SGHTA and CDR2 FQGNSA. V gave up 5 bases and J gave up 0 bases, with 12 bases separating them. The CDR3 totals 15 residues. CDR3 sequence (DNA): TGTGCCAGCAGCCCAACGACAACTAGCACAGATACGCAGTATTTT. It yields the protein CASSPTTTSTDTQYF.

This sequence joins TRBV28 and TRBJ2-7, with D possibly TRBD1 on 6 matching bases. V shed 2 bases and J shed 6 bases, with 14 bases lying between them. CDR1 is MDHEN, CDR2 SYDVKM, per germline. The CDR3 length is 14 residues. The CDR3 here is CASSLNGTSLEQYF. CDR3 coding DNA: TGTGCCAGCAGTTTAAACGGGACATCTCTCGAGCAGTACTTC.

This clonotype was counted a few times. The junction departs from the called germline gene at one end, perhaps through a read error. The chain combines TRBV7-2 with TRBJ1-2, with D unresolved. This CDR3 is built from 11 residues. The germline CDR1 and CDR2 sequences are SGHTA and FQGNSA. The CDR3: CASSLDYDYTF. CDR3 coding DNA: TGTGCCAGCAGCTTAGACTATGACTACACCTTC.

This clonotype has a count of ten or more. The J gene is TRBJ2-1, the V gene TRBV7-3; 12 positions match TRBD2. V was clipped by 5 bases and J by 7 bases; unmatched bases: 3. This CDR3 has 14 residues. Germline values: CDR1 SGHTA, CDR2 FQGTGA. CDR3 DNA: TGTGCCAGCAGCGACGGGACTAGCGGGAATGAGCAGTTCTTC. Amino acids: CASSDGTSGNEQFF.

The V gene is TRBV13, the J gene TRBJ2-5; 8 positions match TRBD1. CDR3 size: 15 residues. Germline lookup yields CDR1 PRHDT and CDR2 FYEKMQ (reference sequence). V was clipped by 5 bases and J by 1 base; unmatched bases: 6. This chain's CDR3 is CASSTRTGRQETQYF. In nucleotides, the CDR3 is TGTGCCAGCAGCACGCGGACAGGGCGCCAAGAGACCCAGTACTTC.

The chain links TRBV18 to TRBJ2-3; 9 nucleotides match TRBD2. The junction had 4 bases not matched to a gene; V was cut back by 5 bases and J by 4 bases. The CDR3 extends over 14 amino acids. Per the germline V gene, CDR1 is KGHSH and CDR2 is LQKENI. The CDR3 DNA reads TGTGCCAGCTCAGTGCGACTAGCGGCAGATACGCAGTATTTT. This codes for CASSVRLAADTQYF.

This clonotype was seen at least ten times. This chain uses TRBV12-3 or TRBV12-4 with TRBJ1-2, with 7 nucleotides matching TRBD1. This CDR3 is built from 16 residues. Losses at the gene ends were 5 bases for V and 4 bases for J; bases not matched to a gene: 13. The CDR3 loop reads CASSRHGETGIYGYTF. In nucleotides, the CDR3 is TGTGCCAGCAGTCGACACGGAGAGACAGGGATCTATGGCTACACCTTC.

In its sample, this clonotype was seen many times. The V gene is TRBV5-1, the J gene TRBJ1-2; the D gene is possibly TRBD1 (6 bases). Trimming took off 4 bases at V and 3 bases at J, with 16 bases between the two ends. Germline CDR1 SGHRS, CDR2 YFSETQ. The CDR3 has 15 amino acids. Written as DNA, the CDR3 is TGCGCCAGCAGCCGCTCGCAGGGGTGGGACTATGGCTACACCTTC. It yields the protein CASSRSQGWDYGYTF.

The rearrangement uses TRBV7-3 and TRBJ2-4; 12 nucleotides match TRBD2. Germline V gene data show CDR1 as SGHTA and CDR2 as FQGTGA. V was pared by 5 bases and J by 2 bases, with 4 bases of the junction left unmatched. The CDR3 extends over 16 amino acids. The CDR3 loop is CASSPGLAGSKNIQYF. The CDR3 DNA follows: TGTGCCAGCAGCCCCGGACTAGCGGGGTCCAAAAACATTCAGTACTTC.

The V call is TRBV7-2, the J call TRBJ1-1, with D tentatively TRBD1 (6 bases). The CDR3 is made up of 15 amino acids. Per the germline V gene, CDR1 is SGHTA and CDR2 is FQGNSA. V lost 0 bases, J lost 4 bases, and 12 bases lay in between. The CDR3 DNA follows: TGTGCCAGCAGCTTAGCGGGGGCGCGAGGCACTGAAGCTTTCTTT. This sequence encodes CASSLAGARGTEAFF.

The sample holds a few counts of this clonotype. The genes are TRBV27 and TRBJ2-4, with TRBD1 identical over 7 bases. This CDR3 has 13 amino acids. V shed 5 bases, J shed 7 bases, and the junction held 5 bases outside the gene matches. Germline V gene data show CDR1 as MNHEY and CDR2 as SMNVEV (reference sequence). CDR3: CASSVGQINIQYF. The CDR3 DNA reads TGTGCCAGCAGTGTGGGACAGATTAACATTCAGTACTTC.

The V call is TRBV12-3 or TRBV12-4, the J call TRBJ1-5; D is unresolved. The CDR3 runs 15 residues. V lost 1 base to trimming and J lost 4 bases, with 11 bases between them. CDR3 DNA: TGTGCCAGCAGTTTAGAAGTGGCGGTTAATCAGCCCCAGCATTTT. This gives the protein CASSLEVAVNQPQHF.

This clonotype came up many times. The genes are TRBV5-1 and TRBJ2-7; maybe TRBD1 (6 bases). CDR1 is SGHRS, CDR2 YFSETQ, per germline. CDR3 length equals 14 residues. Between the trimmed V and J ends, which lost 2 bases and 2 bases, there was a span of 11 bases. The CDR3 DNA reads as TGCGCCAGCAGCTTCCAAACAGGGCCCTACGAGCAGTACTTC. Residues: CASSFQTGPYEQYF.

V is TRBV27 and J is TRBJ2-1; possibly TRBD2 for D (6 bases). There are 15 residues in the CDR3. CDR1 is MNHEY, CDR2 SMNVEV, per germline (reference sequence). V lost 2 bases, J lost 7 bases, and 15 bases lay in between. The CDR3 here is CASSLGLLNINEQFF. The CDR3 DNA follows: TGTGCCAGCAGTTTAGGACTACTAAACATAAATGAGCAGTTCTTC.

As to this clonotype: This may arise from a read error, as a much more abundant clone is one base away. The rearrangement uses TRBV7-7 and TRBJ2-3; D unresolved. Germline CDR1 is SSHAT and CDR2 is FNYEAQ (reference sequence). This CDR3 contains 14 residues. CDR3 protein: CASNLDGTLDTQYF. The CDR3 DNA is TGTGCTAGCAACTTAGATGGCACTTTGGATACGCAGTATTTT.

With respect to this clonotype: Germline and junction disagree at one end, which may indicate a read error. The V and J genes are TRBV12-3 or TRBV12-4 and TRBJ2-3; D gene uncertain. The CDR3 is 11 residues long. CDR3 DNA: TGTGCCAGCAGTCCTACAGATACGCGGTATTTT. As protein: CASSPTDTRYF.

The chain recombines TRBV5-1 with TRBJ2-5, with 10 positions matching TRBD2. Germline loops: CDR1 SGHRS, CDR2 YFSETQ. J gave up 4 bases and V 6 bases, and 12 bases lay outside the gene matches. This CDR3 is built from 16 residues. CDR3 region: CASTLSGGAFGETQYF. CDR3 nucleotide sequence: TGCGCCAGCACCCTGAGCGGGGGGGCCTTCGGAGAGACCCAGTACTTC.

The chain uses TRBV12-3 or TRBV12-4 and TRBJ2-3, with D maybe TRBD1 (6 bases). The CDR3 is made up of 13 amino acids. Trimming took off 5 bases at V and 5 bases at J, with 11 bases between the two ends. CDR3 sequence (DNA): TGTGCCAGCAGTCATGTCAGGGGAGATACGCAGTATTTT. Translating it yields CASSHVRGDTQYF.

CDR3 nucleotide sequence: TGTGCCAGCAGTTTATCACGAGGGGTTACTGAAGCTTTCTTT. Translated: CASSLSRGVTEAFF. The rearrangement joins TRBV27 to TRBJ1-1, with a tentative D call TRBD1 (5 bases). Germline CDR1 is MNHEY and CDR2 is SMNVEV (reference sequence). The V and J ends lost 0 bases and 5 bases respectively, with 10 bases between them. The CDR3 contains 14 residues.

V is TRBV7-9 and J is TRBJ2-5; D is unclear. V lost 1 base and J lost 13, with 13 bases in between. The CDR3 loop spans 12 amino acids. Germline-derived CDR1 and CDR2 are SEHNR and FQNEAQ (reference sequence). The CDR3 DNA is TGTGCCAGCAGCTTAGACGCGGCACGATGGTACTTC. Its translation is CASSLDAARWYF.

The chain is built from TRBV18 and TRBJ1-2, with D perhaps matching TRBD1 (6 bases). Germline V lookup: CDR1 KGHSH, CDR2 LQKENI. The CDR3 has 16 residues. The V gene lost 4 bases and the J gene lost 4 bases, with 19 bases spanning the gap. CDR3 DNA: TGTGCCAGCTCACGTTACGCGGGACATGAGGGCTATGGCTACACCTTC. As protein: CASSRYAGHEGYGYTF.

This rearrangement joins TRBV18 to TRBJ1-4; 9 bases map to TRBD1. CDR3 length: 15 amino acids. With 2 bases clipped from V and 6 bases from J, the junction kept 4 bases outside the gene matches. CDR1 is KGHSH and CDR2 is LQKENI in the germline V gene. Here the CDR3 DNA reads TGTGCCAGCTCACCAACAGGGGGCGAGGATGAAAAACTGTTTTTT. It codes for CASSPTGGEDEKLFF.

The chain carries TRBV5-1 and TRBJ2-3, with TRBD2 matching over 14 bases. This CDR3 contains 19 residues. The germline gives CDR1 SGHRS, CDR2 YFSETQ. Trimming took 0 bases from V and 0 from J; bases not matched to a gene: 6. The CDR3 loop reads CASSLALTSGGASTDTQYF. The CDR3 coding sequence is TGCGCCAGCAGCTTGGCCCTGACTAGCGGGGGGGCAAGCACAGATACGCAGTATTTT.

This clonotype has ten or more counts. The rearrangement uses TRBV7-2 and TRBJ2-7; D not resolved. The CDR3 totals 15 residues. The V end was cut by 4 bases, the J end by 3 bases, with 16 bases between. The germline V gene encodes CDR1 SGHTA and CDR2 FQGNSA. In nucleotides, the CDR3 is TGTGCCAGCAGCTCCACGGGCTTGGGATTCTACGAGCAGTACTTC. Translating gives CASSSTGLGFYEQYF.